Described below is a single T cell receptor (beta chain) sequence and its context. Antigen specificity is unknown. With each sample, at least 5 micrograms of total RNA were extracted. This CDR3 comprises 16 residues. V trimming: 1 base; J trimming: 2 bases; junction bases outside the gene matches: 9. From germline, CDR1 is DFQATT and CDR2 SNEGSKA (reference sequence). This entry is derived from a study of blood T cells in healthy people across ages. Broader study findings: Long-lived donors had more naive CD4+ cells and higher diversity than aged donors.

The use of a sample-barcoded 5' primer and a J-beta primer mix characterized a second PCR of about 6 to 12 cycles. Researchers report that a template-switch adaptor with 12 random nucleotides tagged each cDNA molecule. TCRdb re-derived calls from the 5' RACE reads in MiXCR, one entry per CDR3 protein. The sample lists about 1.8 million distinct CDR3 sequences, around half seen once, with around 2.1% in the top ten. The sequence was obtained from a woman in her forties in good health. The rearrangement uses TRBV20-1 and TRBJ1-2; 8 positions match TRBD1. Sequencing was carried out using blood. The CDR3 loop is CSARAQGRGRNYGYTF. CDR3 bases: TGCAGTGCTAGAGCTCAGGGCAGGGGGCGAAACTATGGCTACACCTTC.